This T cell receptor (beta chain) is from a study of identical twins. The germline gives CDR1 SGHAT, CDR2 FQNNGV. V was cut by 1 base and J by 5 bases, with 14 bases left in between. This CDR3 has 15 amino acids. Via MiXCR, TCRdb re-called the 5' RACE reads, giving one row per CDR3 protein. The table includes approximately 500,000 distinct CDR3 sequences, 24% detected once. These same data were also listed under a study on T cells expressing NK-cell markers. Turning to that study: In sorted CD3+CD56+NKG2C+, CD3+CD56+NKG2C- and CD3+CD56-NKG2C+ T cells, TCR beta repertoires were obtained. Just one sequenced donor of eight was HCMV-seronegative, while seven were seropositive. Restriction of sorting to alpha-beta TCR T cells was accomplished in several experiments using an anti-gamma-delta TCR antibody. These clonotypes additionally ranked first within the CD3+CD56-NKG2C+ fraction of four donors.

Sequenced input: CD4+ T cells sorted from blood. This chain links TRBV11-2 with TRBJ2-5; D gene uncertain. The TCR was taken from a woman under 30 in good health. In nucleotides, the CDR3 is TGTGCCAGCAGCTTAGCCACCGCGTTCTGGGAGACCCAGTACTTC. It codes for CASSLATAFWETQYF.